This T cell receptor beta chain was captured in a study of blood T cell repertoires in COVID-19. Study-wide background: Samples representing acute and convalescent COVID-19 were sourced from the United States, Italy and Spain. PBMCs, B-cell-depleted T cells, or T cells provided the cDNA or gDNA that made up the material.

Only in-frame clones appear in the TCRdb table, and some are missing; sequencing was by immunoSEQ multiplex PCR. The repertoire holds around 270,000 clones, with about 89% as singletons. The germline V gene has CDR1 SQVTM and CDR2 ANQGSEA. The CDR3 is made up of 13 amino acids. V lost 6 bases, J lost 5 bases, and 6 bases stayed unmatched. This chain uses TRBV29-1 with TRBJ1-2, with 10 positions matching TRBD1. The receptor was isolated from a man aged 35 to 55 with acute or convalescent COVID-19. The sample comprised peripheral blood. The CDR3 nucleotides read TGCAGCGTAGCGGGGACAGGGGTGTATGGCTACACCTTC. Translated: CSVAGTGVYGYTF.